The 14 T cell receptor beta chains below all came from one sample that was sequenced in a study of blood T cell repertoires in COVID-19. Only in-frame clones appear in the TCRdb table, and some are missing; sequencing was by immunoSEQ multiplex PCR. The sample lists over 200,000 clones, just over 85% seen once, with approximately 10% in the top ten. The sample was peripheral blood. The receptor set was obtained from a man aged 50-60 years with COVID-19, enrolled during active disease.

The V and J genes are TRBV7-2 and TRBJ2-5; 11 bases agree with TRBD1. V lost 2 bases and J lost 5; bases outside the gene matches: 4. This CDR3 region has 15 residues. CDR1 is SGHTA and CDR2 is FQGNSA in the germline V gene. DNA for the CDR3: TGTGCCAGCAGCTTACGGACAGGGGGCGGGGAGACCCAGTACTTC. This translates into CASSLRTGGGETQYF. Variable domain in full (rest from reference TRBV7-2 and TRBJ2-5): GAGVSQSPSNKVTEKGKDVELRCDPISGHTALYWYRQSLGQGLEFLIYFQGNSAPDKSGLPSDRFSAERTGGSVSTLTIQRTQQEDSAVYLCASSLRTGGGETQYFGPGTRLLVL.

CDR3 protein: CAIGGRSVSYEQYF. CDR3 coding DNA: TGTGCCATCGGGGGCAGGAGCGTCTCCTACGAGCAGTACTTC. The chain links TRBV10-3 to TRBJ2-7; perhaps TRBD1 as D (6 bases). Germline V gene lookup returns CDR1 ENHRY and CDR2 SYGVKD. The CDR3 length is 14 residues. The V and J ends lost 8 bases and 0 bases respectively, with 14 bases between them.

The chain employs TRBV6-5 and TRBJ1-2; 9 nucleotides agree with TRBD1. Germline lookup yields CDR1 MNHEY and CDR2 SVGAGI. There are 14 residues in the CDR3. The trim removed 6 bases at V and 3 bases at J, leaving 5 bases unmatched. DNA for the CDR3: TGTGCCAGCAGAACGGGACAGGGTGACTATGGCTACACCTTC. It codes for CASRTGQGDYGYTF.

V gene TRBV30 combines with J gene TRBJ1-6, with D maybe TRBD1 (5 bases). In germline, CDR1 is GTSNPN, CDR2 SVGIG (reference sequence). V lost 0 bases and J lost 7, with 13 bases in between. The CDR3 length is 15 residues. Here the CDR3 DNA reads TGTGCCTGGAGTGTACAATCGGGGGGGAATTCACCCCTCCACTTT. Translated, it gives CAWSVQSGGNSPLHF.

This chain joins TRBV2 and TRBJ2-6; 11 bases match TRBD2. CDR1 and CDR2 (germline): SNHLY, FYNNEI. This CDR3 has 17 amino acids. V was clipped by 6 bases and J by 0 bases; unmatched bases: 4. This CDR3 reads CASSPLAGDSGANVLTF. The DNA of the CDR3 is TGTGCCAGCAGCCCACTAGCGGGGGACTCTGGGGCCAACGTCCTGACTTTC.

The rearrangement uses TRBV11-2 and TRBJ2-1; D not resolved. Trimming took off 1 base at V and 2 bases at J, with 15 bases between the two ends. Germline-derived CDR1 and CDR2 are SGHAT and FQNNGV. This CDR3 has 17 residues. The CDR3: CASSLGHVYQPYNEQFF. CDR3 nucleotides: TGTGCCAGCAGCTTAGGCCACGTCTACCAACCCTACAATGAGCAGTTCTTC.

The rearrangement links TRBV5-5 to TRBJ1-1; D perhaps matches TRBD1 (6 bases). The CDR3 length is 14 residues. Germline values: CDR1 SGHKS, CDR2 YYEKEE (reference sequence). Trimming removed 0 bases at V and 3 bases at J, with 9 bases between. The CDR3 loop reads CASSLAQGYTEAFF. The CDR3 nucleotides read TGTGCCAGCAGCTTGGCCCAGGGGTACACTGAAGCTTTCTTT. The full variable domain, with the rest looked up from reference TRBV5-5 and TRBJ1-1, is DAGVTQSPTHLIKTRGQQVTLRCSPISGHKSVSWYQQVLGQGPQFIFQYYEKEERGRGNFPDRFSARQFPNYSSELNVNALLLGDSALYLCASSLAQGYTEAFFGQGTRLTVV.

The rearrangement uses TRBV7-9 and TRBJ1-1; D uncertain. V was shortened by 7 bases and J by 0 bases, with 12 bases between the two germline ends. The CDR3 has 14 amino acids. Germline CDR1 is SEHNR and CDR2 is FQNEAQ (reference sequence). CDR3 nucleotide sequence: TGTGCCAGCAATTTTCCGGGGATGAACACTGAAGCTTTCTTT. Translating it yields CASNFPGMNTEAFF.

This chain connects TRBV5-4 to TRBJ2-2, with D maybe TRBD1 (6 bases). Germline CDR1 reads SGHNT; CDR2 reads YYREEE (reference sequence). The germline V and J ends were trimmed by 3 bases and 5 bases, with 8 bases remaining between them. The CDR3 length is 13 residues. The CDR3 region is CASSYGQTGELFF. The CDR3 coding sequence is TGTGCCAGCAGCTACGGACAGACCGGGGAGCTGTTTTTT.

This chain connects TRBV5-5 to TRBJ2-3; 8 bases match TRBD2. V was pared by 4 bases and J by 0 bases, with 13 bases of the junction left unmatched. The CDR3 loop spans 18 amino acids. The germline gives CDR1 SGHKS, CDR2 YYEKEE (reference sequence). In DNA, the CDR3 is TGTGCCAGCAGCGCCCCTGGGACTAGTCCCCCTAGCACAGATACGCAGTATTTT. Protein: CASSAPGTSPPSTDTQYF.

The chain uses TRBV7-2 and TRBJ1-5, with D uncertain. The CDR3 totals 13 residues. V lost 0 bases to trimming and J lost 6 bases, with 6 bases between them. Looked up from germline, CDR1 is SGHTA and CDR2 is FQGNSA. The CDR3 DNA reads as TGTGCCAGCAGCTTAGCTTCCAGTCAGCCCCAGCATTTT. It is translated as CASSLASSQPQHF.

This chain uses TRBV5-1 with TRBJ2-3; 12 bases are a match to TRBD2. The V and J ends lost 3 bases and 0 bases, in that order; junction bases with no gene match: 5. Germline assignment: CDR1 SGHRS and CDR2 YFSETQ. CDR3 length: 17 residues. The CDR3 is CASSSTSGGHSTDTQYF. In DNA form, the CDR3 reads TGCGCCAGCAGCTCGACTAGCGGGGGACACAGCACAGATACGCAGTATTTT.

V and J are TRBV6-6 and TRBJ1-5; D remains ambiguous. The CDR3 consists of 15 residues. Germline CDR1 is MNHNY and CDR2 is SVGAGI (reference sequence). The V gene lost 4 bases and the J gene lost 4 bases, with 14 bases spanning the gap. The CDR3 sequence: CASSFPGGRNQPQHF. CDR3 nucleotide sequence: TGTGCCAGCAGTTTCCCGGGAGGACGTAATCAGCCCCAGCATTTT.

The CDR3 DNA follows: TGTGCCAGCAGTAACCTAGCGGGATTGGGTGAGCAGTTCTTC. This gives the protein CASSNLAGLGEQFF. This chain joins TRBV2 and TRBJ2-1, with 9 bases aligning to TRBD2. The germline V gene encodes CDR1 SNHLY and CDR2 FYNNEI. J gave up 9 bases and V 5 bases, and 8 bases lay outside the gene matches. This CDR3 has 14 amino acids.